This record concerns one TCR beta chain sequence. The antigen remains unidentified. The identical CDR3 is also encoded by other nucleotide sequences in the sample. The table came from immunoSEQ multiplex PCR; TCRdb's copy has only in-frame clones and leaves some out. The data show 950,000 to 1,100,000 clones, approximately 76% seen once. Looked up from germline, CDR1 is LNHDA and CDR2 is SQIVND (reference sequence). CDR3 length: 14 amino acids. Trimming took 5 bases from V and 2 from J; bases not matched to a gene: 2. The data stem from a study of shared clonotypes between healthy human individuals. Background on the study: Each donor had three CD4 naive, three CD4 memory, two CD8 naive and one CD8 memory plate.

Study-wide results and limits: Sharing across four donors was highest in naive CD4 (roughly 5%) and lowest in memory CD8 (roughly 0.4%).

All donors qualified as healthy HIV-negative adults and had experienced no recent acute infections or vaccinations. The study drew all its donors from Caucasian adults living in Nashville, Tennessee. What was sequenced was memory CD4+ T cells sorted from blood. The subset is: CD45RA-negative fraction. The chain carries TRBV19 and TRBJ2-3; 9 bases fit TRBD2. The clonotype comes from a man aged 18-30 years in good health. In nucleotides, the CDR3 is TGTGCCAGTAGTCCGGGACTAGCCACAGATACGCAGTATTTT. This codes for CASSPGLATDTQYF.